This TCR beta chain appears in the sequencing data of a study of T-cell memory formation after mild COVID-19. The CDR3 contains 12 residues. Trimming took off 7 bases at V and 4 bases at J, with 5 bases between the two ends. TCRdb analysed the 5' RACE reads with MiXCR anew, one entry per CDR3 protein. The data show about 120,000 distinct CDR3 sequences, roughly 15% seen once. Only a few counts were recorded for this clonotype. Sample: PBMCs or a T cell subset sorted from them (not recorded which). The sequence came from an adult woman who had mild COVID-19 (a few samples of this study predate the infection). Cell type and time point are not known. This chain connects TRBV12-3 or TRBV12-4 to TRBJ2-6; D gene ambiguous. CDR3 DNA: TGTGCCAGCACCCCGGGGGCCAACGTCCTGACTTTC. Its translation: CASTPGANVLTF.